The T cell receptor beta chain under discussion was sequenced for a study of metastatic and nonmetastatic thyroid tumors. The junction had 9 bases not matched to a gene; V was cut back by 0 bases and J by 8 bases. This CDR3 has 17 amino acids. Germline V CDR1 and CDR2: LNHNV, YYDKDF (reference sequence). In its sample, this clone was seen many times. TCRdb re-called the PCR reads through MiXCR. The sample contains 60,000 or so clones, roughly 4% of which appear only once. Nobody among the patients had been given any treatment before thyroid surgery. The chain has TRBV15 and TRBJ2-2; the match to TRBD2 covers 10 bases. Sequencing was performed on blood. This receptor was obtained from a female donor with papillary thyroid cancer or a benign thyroid nodule (not recorded which). Some clones in this sample may be carry-over from other donors' samples. The CDR3 here is CATSREGSGRPRGELFF. The CDR3 bases are TGTGCCACCAGCAGAGAAGGTAGCGGGAGGCCACGGGGGGAGCTGTTTTTT.